This TCR beta chain was identified in a study of spatial heterogeneity in lung cancer. After removal of 6 bases from V and 0 bases from J, the junction contained 4 bases not matched to a gene. CDR1 is SGHAT and CDR2 is FQNNGV in the germline V gene. The CDR3 loop spans 15 amino acids. TCRdb analysed the 5' RACE reads with MiXCR anew, one entry per CDR3 protein. The sample includes about 20,000 distinct CDR3 sequences, 5% to 6% of them seen just once. This clonotype appeared many times. The target antigen is unknown. This beta chain is off target for a library built for alpha chains, so its abundance means little. Time point in this sample: sample taken at primary tumor resection. Tumor, nontumor lung or frozen PBMC supplied whole RNA that was sequenced unsorted. Study-wide results and limits: Tracking of tumor mutation counts was seen in expanded intratumoral alpha and beta TCR counts.

The sequencing here drew on lung tumor tissue, taken at surgery. This TCR came from a female donor with early-stage non-small cell lung cancer. The V call is TRBV11-2, the J call TRBJ2-3; 9 nucleotides match TRBD2. The CDR3 DNA is TGTGCCAGCAGGGGTCTAGCGGGAAGCACAGATACGCAGTATTTT. Translating gives CASRGLAGSTDTQYF.